Listed below are T cell receptor beta chains from one sample, sequenced in a study of cytomegalovirus exposure and HLA in healthy donors. The table came from immunoSEQ multiplex PCR; TCRdb's copy has only in-frame clones and leaves some out. The table includes roughly 220,000 clones, roughly 70% detected once. The sequenced sample was PBMCs. The source of these receptors is a man aged 40-55 years in good health and CMV-seropositive. Both conserved end residues are part of each CDR3. A D gene is named only where the DNA matches it firmly. For some rows the clone size is stated as once, few or many, or as a class when expanded; others skip it.

j_gene: TRBJ1-2; d_gene: TRBD1; len: 13; v_gene: TRBV6-5; abundance: once; CDR3aa: CASSRTGATGYTF; CDR3nt: TGTGCCAGCAGCCGCACAGGGGCTACTGGCTACACCTTC
j_gene: TRBJ1-2; d_gene: .; len: 15; v_gene: TRBV2; abundance: few; CDR3aa: CASSDPTGGGWQATF; CDR3nt: TGTGCCAGCAGTGATCCAACAGGTGGAGGGTGGCAGGCCACCTTC
j_gene: TRBJ2-7; d_gene: TRBD1; len: 14; v_gene: TRBV7-9; abundance: .; CDR3aa: CASSPRTGSYEQYF; CDR3nt: TGTGCCAGCAGCCCCCGGACAGGGTCCTACGAGCAGTACTTC
j_gene: TRBJ2-7; d_gene: .; len: 14; v_gene: TRBV18; abundance: .; CDR3aa: CASSPESFPYEQYF; CDR3nt: TGTGCCAGCTCACCCGAGTCGTTTCCCTACGAGCAGTACTTC
j_gene: TRBJ1-2; d_gene: .; len: 14; v_gene: TRBV23-1; abundance: .; CDR3aa: CASAPRGTLYGYTF; CDR3nt: TGCGCCAGCGCCCCCCGGGGGACGCTGTATGGCTACACCTTC
j_gene: TRBJ2-1; d_gene: .; len: 16; v_gene: TRBV5-1; abundance: .; CDR3aa: CASSLGAGGSYNEQFF; CDR3nt: TGCGCCAGCAGCTTGGGGGCGGGCGGTTCCTACAATGAGCAGTTCTTC
j_gene: TRBJ2-1; d_gene: TRBD2; len: 14; v_gene: TRBV19; abundance: once; CDR3aa: CASSVRGGGNEQFF; CDR3nt: TGTGCCAGTAGTGTCCGCGGGGGAGGGAATGAGCAGTTCTTC
j_gene: TRBJ1-4; d_gene: .; len: 14; v_gene: TRBV5-1; abundance: few; CDR3aa: CASSFGQGNEKLFF; CDR3nt: TGCGCCAGCAGCTTTGGGCAGGGGAATGAAAAACTGTTTTTT
j_gene: TRBJ2-7; d_gene: .; len: 16; v_gene: TRBV9; abundance: .; CDR3aa: CASSGGHNANSYEQYF; CDR3nt: TGTGCCAGCAGCGGGGGGCACAACGCCAACTCCTACGAGCAGTACTTC
j_gene: TRBJ2-7; d_gene: TRBD1; len: 17; v_gene: TRBV18; abundance: few; CDR3aa: CASSPSPPGTGEGEQYF; CDR3nt: TGTGCCAGCTCACCTTCCCCCCCCGGGACAGGGGAGGGCGAGCAGTACTTC
j_gene: TRBJ1-2; d_gene: .; len: 15; v_gene: TRBV5-1; abundance: once; CDR3aa: CASSRGGGGAYGYTF; CDR3nt: TGCGCCAGCAGCCGAGGCGGGGGAGGTGCTTATGGCTACACCTTC
j_gene: TRBJ1-2; d_gene: TRBD1; len: 14; v_gene: TRBV11-2; abundance: .; CDR3aa: CASSSGQGLYGYTF; CDR3nt: TGTGCCAGCAGTTCGGGACAGGGGTTATATGGCTACACCTTC
j_gene: TRBJ2-6; d_gene: .; len: 17; v_gene: TRBV27; abundance: .; CDR3aa: CASSKQVSYTGANVLTF; CDR3nt: TGTGCCAGCAGTAAACAGGTTTCGTACACTGGGGCCAACGTCCTGACTTTC
j_gene: TRBJ1-6; d_gene: TRBD1; len: 17; v_gene: TRBV18; abundance: .; CDR3aa: CASSLSEVTGNNSPLHF; CDR3nt: TGTGCCAGCTCACTCTCCGAGGTGACAGGGAACAATTCACCCCTCCACTTT
j_gene: TRBJ1-1; d_gene: .; len: 12; v_gene: TRBV19; abundance: .; CDR3aa: CASSWGVSEAFF; CDR3nt: TGTGCCAGCTCATGGGGGGTATCTGAAGCTTTCTTT
j_gene: TRBJ1-1; d_gene: .; len: 13; v_gene: TRBV21-1; abundance: few; CDR3aa: CASSKARGTEAFF; CDR3nt: TGTGCCAGCAGCAAAGCACGGGGTACTGAAGCTTTCTTT
j_gene: TRBJ1-2; d_gene: .; len: 18; v_gene: TRBV5-4; abundance: .; CDR3aa: CASSFPQVAPEGNYGYTF; CDR3nt: TGTGCCAGCAGCTTCCCTCAAGTCGCCCCTGAGGGTAACTATGGCTACACCTTC
j_gene: TRBJ1-4; d_gene: .; len: 15; v_gene: TRBV5-1; abundance: few; CDR3aa: CASSPRGAPNEKLFF; CDR3nt: TGCGCCAGCAGCCCACGGGGGGCCCCTAATGAAAAACTGTTTTTT
j_gene: TRBJ2-7; d_gene: TRBD1; len: 14; v_gene: TRBV6-1; abundance: few; CDR3aa: CASSGGDRPYEQYF; CDR3nt: TGTGCCAGCAGTGGGGGGGACAGGCCCTACGAGCAGTACTTC
j_gene: TRBJ2-1; d_gene: .; len: 18; v_gene: TRBV12-2; abundance: .; CDR3aa: CASRRSVRAGRVNNEQFF; CDR3nt: TGTGCAAGTCGCCGTTCGGTTCGGGCGGGGAGGGTAAACAATGAGCAGTTCTTC
j_gene: TRBJ2-3; d_gene: .; len: 15; v_gene: TRBV2; abundance: .; CDR3aa: CASSRDTYSTDTQYF; CDR3nt: TGTGCCAGCTCCCGGGACACCTATAGCACAGATACGCAGTATTTT
j_gene: TRBJ2-1; d_gene: TRBD1; len: 13; v_gene: TRBV7-2; abundance: few; CDR3aa: CASSSTGMDEQFF; CDR3nt: TGTGCCAGCAGTTCGACAGGGATGGATGAGCAGTTCTTC
j_gene: TRBJ1-4; d_gene: .; len: 13; v_gene: TRBV19; abundance: .; CDR3aa: CASRAMANEKLFF; CDR3nt: TGTGCCAGCAGGGCAATGGCTAATGAAAAACTGTTTTTT
j_gene: TRBJ1-6; d_gene: .; len: 12; v_gene: TRBV6-1; abundance: .; CDR3aa: CATRQTNSPLHF; CDR3nt: TGTGCCACAAGACAGACTAATTCACCCCTCCACTTT
j_gene: TRBJ2-2; d_gene: TRBD1; len: 16; v_gene: TRBV5-5; abundance: few; CDR3aa: CASSSPGQLNTGELFF; CDR3nt: TGTGCCAGCAGCTCACCGGGACAGCTGAACACCGGGGAGCTGTTTTTT
j_gene: TRBJ1-4; d_gene: .; len: 15; v_gene: TRBV4-3; abundance: .; CDR3aa: CASSQDSGGSEKLFF; CDR3nt: TGCGCCAGCAGCCAAGATAGCGGAGGGAGTGAAAAACTGTTTTTT
j_gene: TRBJ2-6; d_gene: .; len: 16; v_gene: TRBV5-4; abundance: .; CDR3aa: CASSLAPGSQTNVLTF; CDR3nt: TGTGCCAGCAGCTTGGCCCCAGGATCCCAAACCAACGTCCTGACTTTC
j_gene: TRBJ1-4; d_gene: .; len: 12; v_gene: TRBV10-3; abundance: .; CDR3aa: CAISESYEKLFF; CDR3nt: TGTGCCATCAGTGAGTCCTATGAAAAACTGTTTTTT
j_gene: TRBJ2-7; d_gene: .; len: 15; v_gene: TRBV4-3; abundance: .; CDR3aa: CASSLYRGGSYEQYF; CDR3nt: TGCGCCAGCAGCCTCTACAGGGGGGGCTCCTACGAGCAGTACTTC
j_gene: TRBJ1-1; d_gene: .; len: 15; v_gene: TRBV9; abundance: .; CDR3aa: CASSVDPSLNTEAFF; CDR3nt: TGTGCCAGCAGCGTAGATCCCTCCTTGAACACTGAAGCTTTCTTT
j_gene: TRBJ2-1; d_gene: TRBD2; len: 16; v_gene: TRBV18; abundance: .; CDR3aa: CASSPLVRGGYNEQFF; CDR3nt: TGTGCCAGCTCACCCCTAGTACGGGGGGGCTACAATGAGCAGTTCTTC
j_gene: TRBJ1-4; d_gene: .; len: 15; v_gene: TRBV4-1; abundance: once; CDR3aa: CASSQVYRGWEKLFF; CDR3nt: TGCGCCAGCAGTCAAGTATACCGGGGTTGGGAAAAACTGTTTTTT
j_gene: TRBJ2-1; d_gene: TRBD1; len: 16; v_gene: TRBV5-1; abundance: .; CDR3aa: CASSLGDRPSYNEQFF; CDR3nt: TGCGCCAGCAGCCTTGGGGACAGGCCTTCCTACAATGAGCAGTTCTTC
j_gene: TRBJ1-4; d_gene: .; len: 14; v_gene: TRBV19; abundance: .; CDR3aa: CASSKLLADEKLFF; CDR3nt: TGTGCCAGTAGTAAGCTCTTAGCGGATGAAAAACTGTTTTTT
j_gene: TRBJ2-2; d_gene: .; len: 15; v_gene: TRBV2; abundance: few; CDR3aa: CASSEYPGNTGELFF; CDR3nt: TGTGCCAGCAGTGAATACCCAGGGAACACCGGGGAGCTGTTTTTT
j_gene: TRBJ2-5; d_gene: TRBD1; len: 15; v_gene: TRBV5-6; abundance: .; CDR3aa: CASSGDRGIGETQYF; CDR3nt: TGTGCCAGCAGCGGGGACAGGGGGATCGGGGAGACCCAGTACTTC
j_gene: TRBJ2-1; d_gene: .; len: 16; v_gene: TRBV27; abundance: .; CDR3aa: CASSLFSPYYYNEQFF; CDR3nt: TGTGCCAGCAGTTTATTTTCCCCCTACTACTACAATGAGCAGTTCTTC
j_gene: TRBJ1-2; d_gene: .; len: 16; v_gene: TRBV28; abundance: .; CDR3aa: CASSSDTRDLDYGYTF; CDR3nt: TGTGCCAGCAGTTCAGACACGCGGGATCTGGACTATGGCTACACCTTC
j_gene: TRBJ2-7; d_gene: TRBD1; len: 15; v_gene: TRBV6-5; abundance: .; CDR3aa: CASSWRFQGDYEQYF; CDR3nt: TGTGCCAGCAGTTGGCGGTTCCAGGGGGACTACGAGCAGTACTTC
j_gene: TRBJ2-3; d_gene: TRBD2; len: 16; v_gene: TRBV7-3; abundance: .; CDR3aa: CASSLAAGGHTDTQYF; CDR3nt: TGTGCCAGCAGCTTAGCAGCGGGGGGACACACAGATACGCAGTATTTT
j_gene: TRBJ1-4; d_gene: TRBD1; len: 14; v_gene: TRBV7-2; abundance: .; CDR3aa: CASGQGAGSEKLFF; CDR3nt: TGTGCCAGCGGACAGGGGGCGGGGAGTGAAAAACTGTTTTTT